This T cell receptor (beta chain) is from a study of T cell responses to AZD1222 COVID-19 vaccine. CDR1 and CDR2 (germline): MNHEY, SVGEGT. With 3 bases removed from V and 0 bases from J, the gap between germline ends came to 15 bases. The CDR3 loop spans 16 amino acids. Some clones are missing from TCRdb's copy, which holds only in-frame ones; the method was immunoSEQ multiplex PCR. In the table there are some 110,000 clones, 75% to 90% of which are singletons. The material was peripheral blood, obtained on day 0 of AZD1222 vaccination. This rearrangement joins TRBV6-2 or TRBV6-3 to TRBJ2-7; D not resolved. The sequence was obtained from an adult in good health. CDR3 in amino acids: CASSYGENTNSYEQYF. In DNA, the CDR3 is TGTGCCAGCAGTTATGGCGAGAACACCAACTCCTACGAGCAGTACTTC.